Listed below are T cell receptor beta chains from one sample, sequenced in a study of early stage breast cancer tumors. Some clones are missing from TCRdb's copy, which holds only in-frame ones; the method was immunoSEQ multiplex PCR. The profile covers about 14,000 clones, with approximately 88% appearing a single time and more than 4% taken by the ten largest. Sequenced input: normal breast tissue next to the tumor. These receptors were taken from a person aged 25 to 39 with breast cancer. Both conserved end residues are part of each CDR3. Fields, in order: D gene, V gene, J gene, clone size, CDR3 protein, CDR3 DNA. A D gene is named only where the DNA matches it firmly. Size is stated for part of the rows, as once, few or many counts, or as a class when the clone is expanded.

D: -; V: TRBV2; J: TRBJ1-1; size: -; CDR3: CASRPGANTEAFF; DNA: TGTGCCAGCAGGCCCGGGGCGAACACTGAAGCTTTCTTT
D: -; V: TRBV11-2; J: TRBJ2-5; size: -; CDR3: CASSLQTQAKETQYF; DNA: TGTGCCAGCAGCCTACAGACACAGGCAAAAGAGACCCAGTACTTC
D: TRBD2; V: TRBV5-1; J: TRBJ2-1; size: once; CDR3: CASSPLAGAGYFSYNEQFF; DNA: TGCGCCAGCAGCCCCCTAGCGGGAGCGGGGTACTTCTCCTACAATGAGCAGTTCTTC
D: -; V: TRBV5-4; J: TRBJ2-7; size: -; CDR3: CASSQGRNYEQYF; DNA: TGTGCCAGCAGCCAAGGGAGAAACTACGAGCAGTACTTC
D: -; V: TRBV7-6; J: TRBJ2-3; size: -; CDR3: CASSWGESDTQYF; DNA: TGTGCCAGCAGCTGGGGGGAGTCAGATACGCAGTATTTT
D: -; V: TRBV28; J: TRBJ1-4; size: once; CDR3: CASSPPPFQGLGEKLFF; DNA: TGTGCCAGCAGTCCACCTCCTTTTCAGGGGCTGGGCGAAAAACTGTTTTTT
D: TRBD2; V: TRBV10-1; J: TRBJ2-3; size: once; CDR3: CASIRLAGRTDTQYF; DNA: TGCGCCAGCATTAGACTAGCGGGGAGAACAGATACGCAGTATTTT
D: -; V: TRBV4-2; J: TRBJ1-2; size: -; CDR3: CASSQDRGVGYTF; DNA: TGTGCCAGCAGCCAAGATCGTGGGGTCGGCTACACCTTC
D: -; V: TRBV18; J: TRBJ1-5; size: -; CDR3: CASSLGQPIGNQPQHF; DNA: TGTGCCAGCTCCCTTGGACAGCCTATTGGCAATCAGCCCCAGCATTTT
D: -; V: TRBV27; J: TRBJ1-2; size: -; CDR3: CASSSPGRSAGYTF; DNA: TGTGCCAGCAGTTCCCCGGGACGATCAGCTGGCTACACCTTC
D: -; V: TRBV6-5; J: TRBJ1-5; size: -; CDR3: CASSYSLSGDQPQHF; DNA: TGTGCCAGCAGTTACTCGTTGTCCGGGGATCAGCCCCAGCATTTT
D: TRBD2; V: TRBV11-1; J: TRBJ2-2; size: -; CDR3: CASSFETSGGRNTGELFF; DNA: TGTGCCAGCAGCTTCGAGACTAGCGGGGGCCGGAACACCGGGGAGCTGTTTTTT
D: -; V: TRBV13; J: TRBJ2-6; size: -; CDR3: CASSLLQVSSGANVLTF; DNA: TGTGCCAGCAGCTTACTACAGGTTAGCTCTGGGGCCAACGTCCTGACTTTC
D: -; V: TRBV6-5; J: TRBJ2-7; size: -; CDR3: CASSRSGYEQYF; DNA: TGTGCCAGCAGCCGTAGTGGGTACGAGCAGTACTTC
D: TRBD2; V: TRBV4-3; J: TRBJ2-7; size: -; CDR3: CASSQGLAGSTYEQYF; DNA: TGCGCCAGCAGCCAGGGCCTAGCGGGGTCAACCTACGAGCAGTACTTC